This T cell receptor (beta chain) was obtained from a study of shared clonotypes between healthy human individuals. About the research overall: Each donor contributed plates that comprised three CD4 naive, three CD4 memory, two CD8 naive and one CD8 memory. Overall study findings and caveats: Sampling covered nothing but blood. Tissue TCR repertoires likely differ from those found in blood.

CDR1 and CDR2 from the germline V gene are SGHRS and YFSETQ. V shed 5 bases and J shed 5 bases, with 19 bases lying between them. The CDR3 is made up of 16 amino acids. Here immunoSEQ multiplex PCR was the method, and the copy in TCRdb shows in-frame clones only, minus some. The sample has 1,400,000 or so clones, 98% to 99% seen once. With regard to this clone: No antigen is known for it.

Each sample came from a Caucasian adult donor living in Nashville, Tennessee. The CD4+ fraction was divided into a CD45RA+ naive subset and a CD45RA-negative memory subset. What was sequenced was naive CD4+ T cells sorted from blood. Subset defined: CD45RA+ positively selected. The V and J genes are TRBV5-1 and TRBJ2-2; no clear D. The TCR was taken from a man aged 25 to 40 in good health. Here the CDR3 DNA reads TGCGCCAGCAGTATGGCAGCCGGGCCCTTAACCGGGGAGCTGTTTTTT. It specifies CASSMAAGPLTGELFF.